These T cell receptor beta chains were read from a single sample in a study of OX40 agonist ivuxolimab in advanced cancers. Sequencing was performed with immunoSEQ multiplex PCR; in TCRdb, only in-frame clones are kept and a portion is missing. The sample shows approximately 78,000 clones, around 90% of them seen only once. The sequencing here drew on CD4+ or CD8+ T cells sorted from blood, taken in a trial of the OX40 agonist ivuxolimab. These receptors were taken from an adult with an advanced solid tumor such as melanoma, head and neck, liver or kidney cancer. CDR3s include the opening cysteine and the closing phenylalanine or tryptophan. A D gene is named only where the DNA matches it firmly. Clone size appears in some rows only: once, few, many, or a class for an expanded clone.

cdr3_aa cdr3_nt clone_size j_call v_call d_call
CASSGTSGGADTQYF TGTGCCAGCAGTGGGACTAGCGGGGGGGCAGATACGCAGTATTTT . TRBJ2-3 TRBV6-1 TRBD2
CASSTLTGVPYEQYF TGTGCCAGTAGTACCCTGACAGGGGTACCCTACGAGCAGTACTTC . TRBJ2-7 TRBV19 TRBD1
CASSFGTGGGNQPQHF TGTGCCAGCAGCTTCGGGACAGGGGGGGGAAATCAGCCCCAGCATTTT . TRBJ1-5 TRBV7-2 TRBD1
CASGLQTYGYTF TGTGCCAGCGGTCTTCAGACCTATGGCTACACCTTC . TRBJ1-2 TRBV7-9 .
CASSPQGRGGRNEQFF TGCGCCAGCAGCCCCCAGGGGCGGGGGGGCCGCAATGAGCAGTTCTTC . TRBJ2-1 TRBV4-3 TRBD2
CASSVGEDSPLHF TGTGCCAGCAGCGTAGGGGAAGATTCACCCCTCCACTTT few TRBJ1-6 TRBV9 .
CASSTSNYGYTF TGTGCCAGTAGTACCTCTAACTATGGCTACACCTTC . TRBJ1-2 TRBV19 .
CASSLTTVQETQYF TGCGCCAGCAGCTTGACGACGGTCCAAGAGACCCAGTACTTC . TRBJ2-5 TRBV5-1 .
CATSRVLSLNTEAFF TGTGCCACCAGCAGAGTTTTAAGTCTGAACACTGAAGCTTTCTTT . TRBJ1-1 TRBV15 .
CASSLGGVNQPQHF TGTGCCAGCAGCTTAGGCGGCGTTAATCAGCCCCAGCATTTT . TRBJ1-5 TRBV7-9 .
CASSLGSGANVLTF TGTGCCAGCAGCTTAGGTTCCGGGGCCAACGTCCTGACTTTC . TRBJ2-6 TRBV7-2 .
CASTLGLAGYHEQYF TGTGCCAGCACCTTGGGACTAGCGGGATACCACGAGCAGTACTTC . TRBJ2-7 TRBV11-3 TRBD2
CAWSAAQGHGYTF TGTGCCTGGAGTGCTGCACAGGGGCATGGCTACACCTTC . TRBJ1-2 TRBV30 TRBD1
CASSQRGTGLADTQYF TGTGCCAGCAGCCAACGCGGGACAGGGCTGGCAGATACGCAGTATTTT . TRBJ2-3 TRBV4-2 TRBD1
CASSYTRGRFDYEQYF TGTGCCAGCAGCTACACAAGGGGGCGTTTTGACTACGAGCAGTACTTC . TRBJ2-7 TRBV7-2 TRBD1
CASSEQGQTNYGYTF TGTGCCAGCAGCGAGCAGGGACAGACTAACTATGGCTACACCTTC . TRBJ1-2 TRBV7-2 TRBD1
CASSPELAGEETQYF TGTGCCAGCAGCCCAGAACTAGCGGGCGAAGAGACCCAGTACTTC . TRBJ2-5 TRBV4-2 TRBD2